Each of the 30 T cell receptor beta chains below was sequenced from the same sample in a study of beta chain features in type 1 diabetes. Since all of the isolated RNA was reverse transcribed, expressed TCRB transcripts were what got sequenced. Here immunoSEQ multiplex PCR was the method, and the copy in TCRdb shows in-frame clones only, minus some. The sample lists a few hundred thousand clones; roughly 12% were seen once. Material: naive CD4+ T cells from blood. Source of these receptors: a man younger than 30 in good health.

The CDR3 DNA reads as TGCGCCAGCAGCTTGGTTGGGCCCCAGAACACTGAAGCTTTCTTT. It codes for CASSLVGPQNTEAFF. This chain connects TRBV5-1 to TRBJ1-1; D remains unclear. CDR3 size: 15 residues. Germline lookup yields CDR1 SGHRS and CDR2 YFSETQ. The V gene lost 0 bases and the J gene lost 1 base, with 10 bases spanning the gap.

This clone occurred once. The V gene is TRBV4-2, the J gene TRBJ2-3; TRBD2 matches at 9 bases. CDR1 is LGHNA, CDR2 YNFKEQ, per germline. With 0 bases clipped from V and 0 bases from J, the junction kept 1 base outside the gene matches. The CDR3 runs 16 residues. The CDR3 nucleotides read TGTGCCAGCAGCCAAGATCTAGCGGGGAGCACAGATACGCAGTATTTT. This translates into CASSQDLAGSTDTQYF.

J is TRBJ1-1 and V is TRBV7-9, with D tentatively TRBD1 (6 bases). V lost 5 bases to trimming and J lost 7 bases, with 14 bases between them. CDR3 length equals 13 residues. Looked up from germline, CDR1 is SEHNR and CDR2 is FQNEAQ (reference sequence). The CDR3 region is CASSRYRDLEAFF. The CDR3 DNA sequence: TGTGCCAGCAGCCGATACAGGGACCTTGAAGCTTTCTTT. Full variable domain (missing parts from reference TRBV7-9 and TRBJ1-1): DTGVSQNPRHKITKRGQNVTFRCDPISEHNRLYWYRQTLGQGPEFLTYFQNEAQLEKSRLLSDRFSAERPKGSFSTLEIQRTEQGDSAMYLCASSRYRDLEAFFGQGTRLTVV.

In its sample, this clone was seen a few times. The CDR3 protein is CASSALVAGGQETQYF. The CDR3 DNA follows: TGTGCCAGCAGCGCCCTGGTGGCAGGGGGTCAAGAGACCCAGTACTTC. The V and J genes are TRBV5-4 and TRBJ2-5; 7 nucleotides match TRBD1. The junction had 11 bases not matched to a gene; V was cut back by 4 bases and J by 2 bases. This CDR3 spans 16 amino acids. In germline, CDR1 is SGHNT, CDR2 YYREEE (reference sequence).

The rearrangement joins TRBV19 to TRBJ1-4; 7 bases align to TRBD1. This CDR3 contains 16 residues. From germline, CDR1 is LNHDA and CDR2 SQIVND (reference sequence). The J segment lost 5 bases and the V segment lost 7 bases, leaving 13 bases of the junction unmatched. The CDR3 region is CASIGPPGQRNEKLFF. The CDR3 DNA follows: TGTGCCAGTATCGGGCCCCCGGGACAGAGGAATGAAAAACTGTTTTTT.

This clone has more than one count but fewer than ten. This chain joins TRBV6-5 and TRBJ2-7; 8 bases are a match to TRBD1. V was pared by 4 bases and J by 2 bases, with 7 bases of the junction left unmatched. Germline CDR1 and CDR2: MNHEY and SVGAGI. The CDR3 consists of 15 residues. The CDR3 nucleotides are TGTGCCAGCAGTTCCGCGACAGGGGCTACCTACGAGCAGTACTTC. Residues: CASSSATGATYEQYF.

This clone was counted a few times. The V call is TRBV28, the J call TRBJ2-7; a possible D gene is TRBD1 (5 bases). Germline-derived CDR1 and CDR2 are MDHEN and SYDVKM. There are 15 residues in the CDR3. With 7 bases removed from V and 4 bases from J, the gap between germline ends came to 20 bases. The CDR3 DNA sequence: TGTGCCAGCACCTGGGCAGGGTTAGGAAGGTACGAGCAGTACTTC. Residues: CASTWAGLGRYEQYF.

V usage is TRBV6-5 and J usage is TRBJ2-2, with TRBD2 as a possible D gene (6 bases). CDR1 is MNHEY, CDR2 SVGAGI, per germline. V dropped 0 bases and J dropped 6 bases, with 8 bases sitting between them. The length of the CDR3 is 14 residues. The DNA of the CDR3 is TGTGCCAGCAGTTACTCACGGGACTCCGGGGAGCTGTTTTTT. It codes for CASSYSRDSGELFF.

The rearrangement uses TRBV9 and TRBJ2-5; 12 nucleotides line up with TRBD1. Germline V gene sequence: CDR1 SGDLS, CDR2 YYNGEE. Germline trimming cut 2 bases from V and 5 bases from J; bases unmatched to any gene: 13. This CDR3 has 18 amino acids. CDR3 loop: CASSVGTGGLSALETQYF. The CDR3 coding sequence is TGTGCCAGCAGCGTCGGGACAGGGGGCCTTAGTGCATTGGAGACCCAGTACTTC. The variable domain in full, with the rest retrieved from reference TRBV9 and TRBJ2-5, is DSGVTQTPKHLITATGQRVTLRCSPRSGDLSVYWYQQSLDQGLQFLIQYYNGEERAKGNILERFSAQQFPDLHSELNLSSLELGDSALYFCASSVGTGGLSALETQYFGPGTRLLVL.

The chain joins TRBV7-2 to TRBJ2-1; the D gene is possibly TRBD2 (5 bases). The CDR3 totals 16 residues. Trimming left V 7 bases short and J 3 bases short, with 19 bases between. Germline V gives CDR1 SGHTA, CDR2 FQGNSA. The CDR3 is CASTFPEGTVYNEQFF. The CDR3 nucleotides are TGTGCCAGCACCTTTCCCGAGGGCACGGTCTACAATGAGCAGTTCTTC.

Here the CDR3 reads CASSRVSSQETQYF. CDR3 nucleotide sequence: TGTGCCAGTAGTAGAGTTAGCTCCCAAGAGACCCAGTACTTC. The chain employs TRBV19 and TRBJ2-5, with no clear D. Between the trimmed V and J ends, which lost 4 bases and 1 base, there was a span of 10 bases. In germline, CDR1 is LNHDA, CDR2 SQIVND (reference sequence). CDR3 length: 14 amino acids.

The chain combines TRBV28 with TRBJ1-2; D remains unclear. Germline CDR1 reads MDHEN; CDR2 reads SYDVKM. The CDR3 runs to 11 residues. Trimming pared 8 bases from V and 1 base from J, leaving 5 bases between. CDR3: CASADNYGYTF. In DNA, the CDR3 is TGTGCCAGCGCGGATAACTATGGCTACACCTTC.

This clone was found a few times. The V gene is TRBV7-3, the J gene TRBJ2-1; the match to TRBD1 covers 9 bases. Germline CDR1 and CDR2: SGHTA and FQGTGA. This CDR3 is 11 amino acids long. V trimming: 5 bases; J trimming: 14 bases; junction bases outside the gene matches: 4. CDR3 residues: CASSEQGAKFF. The CDR3 region has the DNA TGTGCCAGCAGCGAACAGGGGGCAAAGTTCTTC.

Here the CDR3 DNA reads TGTGCCAGCAAGGGAGGTGGCTACGAGCAGTACTTC. It yields the protein CASKGGGYEQYF. This chain connects TRBV5-6 to TRBJ2-7, with a weak D call TRBD2 (6 bases). Germline V CDR1 and CDR2: SGHDT, YYEEEE. CDR3 length: 12 amino acids. V shed 6 bases and J shed 3 bases, with 10 bases lying between them.

The chain joins TRBV4-2 to TRBJ1-5; D remains unclear. This CDR3 region has 15 residues. Per the germline V gene, CDR1 is LGHNA and CDR2 is YNFKEQ. The ends were cut back, 1 base at V and 5 bases at J, with 12 bases in the middle. The CDR3 sequence: CASSQGRRADQPQHF. The DNA for the CDR3 is TGTGCCAGCAGCCAAGGGAGGAGGGCTGATCAGCCCCAGCATTTT.

Only a few counts were recorded for this clone. J is TRBJ2-2 and V is TRBV5-1; possible D gene TRBD2, 5 bases. Germline-derived CDR1 and CDR2 are SGHRS and YFSETQ. V was shortened by 4 bases and J by 5 bases, with 18 bases between the two germline ends. The CDR3 sequence is 16 residues long. Written as DNA, the CDR3 is TGCGCCAGCAGCCAGGACGGGGTGAGGAGTACCGGGGAGCTGTTTTTT. This encodes CASSQDGVRSTGELFF. Using reference TRBV5-1 and TRBJ2-2 for the parts outside the CDR3, the full variable domain is KAGVTQTPRYLIKTRGQQVTLSCSPISGHRSVSWYQQTPGQGLQFLFEYFSETQRNKGNFPGRFSGRQFSNSRSEMNVSTLELGDSALYLCASSQDGVRSTGELFFGEGSRLTVL.

This clone was observed a few times. In nucleotides, the CDR3 is TGTGCCAGCTATCGGACAGGGGGCACCGGGGAGCTGTTTTTT. Translating it yields CASYRTGGTGELFF. The chain couples TRBV18 to TRBJ2-2, with 10 bases identical to TRBD1. Germline loops: CDR1 KGHSH, CDR2 LQKENI. V was pared by 7 bases and J by 4 bases, with 3 bases of the junction left unmatched. The CDR3 has 14 amino acids.

CDR3 DNA: TGTGCCAGCAGCTCGAGCCTCCTAGACCGTTTGGAGTTCTTC. It specifies CASSSSLLDRLEFF. The chain couples TRBV5-4 to TRBJ2-1; D not resolved. This CDR3 spans 14 amino acids. Trimming left V 3 bases short and J 14 bases short, with 21 bases between. Looked up from germline, CDR1 is SGHNT and CDR2 is YYREEE (reference sequence).

The CDR3 spells CASSPTSGAGEQYF. The CDR3 DNA reads TGTGCCAGCAGTCCGACTAGCGGGGCGGGCGAGCAGTACTTC. This chain uses TRBV28 with TRBJ2-7; 11 bases are a match to TRBD2. Germline V lookup: CDR1 MDHEN, CDR2 SYDVKM. J was trimmed by 6 bases and V by 5 bases; bases with no gene match: 6. This CDR3 is 14 amino acids long.

The chain joins TRBV19 to TRBJ2-3; no clear D. This CDR3 region has 16 residues. The germline V and J ends were trimmed by 5 bases and 1 base, with 16 bases remaining between them. In germline, CDR1 is LNHDA, CDR2 SQIVND (reference sequence). Written as DNA, the CDR3 is TGTGCCAGTAGTGGCTCCTATACGGGTCGCACAGATACGCAGTATTTT. As protein: CASSGSYTGRTDTQYF.

This clone was observed a handful of times. V usage is TRBV18 and J usage is TRBJ2-7; 8 bases are shared with TRBD2. Germline-derived CDR1 and CDR2 are KGHSH and LQKENI. With 0 bases clipped from V and 6 bases from J, the junction kept 13 bases outside the gene matches. This CDR3 is built from 17 residues. CDR3 sequence: CASSPPPPSGRTVEQYF. CDR3 nucleotides: TGTGCCAGCTCACCACCCCCGCCCAGCGGGAGAACGGTCGAGCAGTACTTC.

The table lists this clone with a few counts. Other DNA sequences in this sample translate to the same CDR3. This chain uses TRBV30 with TRBJ1-1; TRBD1 is a possible D gene (5 bases). This CDR3 contains 13 residues. Trimming took 3 bases from V and 0 from J, leaving 8 bases between them. The V gene's germline CDR1 is GTSNPN and CDR2 SVGIG (reference sequence). CDR3 amino acids: CAWRSGLNTEAFF. CDR3 sequence (DNA): TGTGCCTGGAGATCAGGGTTGAACACTGAAGCTTTCTTT.

In its sample, this clone was seen a few times. CDR3 DNA: TGCGCCAGCAGCAGCAAGCGGGGAACCTACGAGCAGTACTTC. This encodes CASSSKRGTYEQYF. This chain joins TRBV4-3 and TRBJ2-7; TRBD2 matches at 7 bases. Germline values: CDR1 LGHNA, CDR2 YSLEER. The V and J ends lost 5 bases and 2 bases, in that order; junction bases with no gene match: 6. This CDR3 region has 14 residues.

The J gene is TRBJ2-1, the V gene TRBV7-9; perhaps TRBD1 as D (5 bases). The V and J ends lost 6 bases and 11 bases respectively, with 11 bases between them. The CDR3 is made up of 11 amino acids. Germline V CDR1 and CDR2: SEHNR, FQNEAQ (reference sequence). The CDR3 protein is CASSAAGQQFF. CDR3 nucleotide sequence: TGTGCCAGCAGTGCCGCAGGGCAGCAGTTCTTC.

The chain employs TRBV30 and TRBJ2-7; 7 nucleotides align to TRBD2. CDR1 is GTSNPN, CDR2 SVGIG, per germline (reference sequence). V lost 1 base and J lost 6; bases outside the gene matches: 6. The CDR3 runs to 13 residues. This chain's CDR3 is CAWSGLAPSEQYF. For the CDR3, the DNA is TGTGCCTGGAGTGGACTAGCACCCTCCGAGCAGTACTTC.

There are a few counts of this clone. CDR3 DNA sequence: TGTGCCAGCAGCTTAGGTCACAGGGGGCAATGGAACACTGAAGCTTTCTTT. Translated, it gives CASSLGHRGQWNTEAFF. V is TRBV7-2 and J is TRBJ1-1; 9 positions match TRBD1. The CDR3 loop spans 17 amino acids. Germline trimming cut 1 base from V and 1 base from J; bases unmatched to any gene: 7. The germline gives CDR1 SGHTA, CDR2 FQGNSA. The full variable domain, with the rest looked up from reference TRBV7-2 and TRBJ1-1, is GAGVSQSPSNKVTEKGKDVELRCDPISGHTALYWYRQSLGQGLEFLIYFQGNSAPDKSGLPSDRFSAERTGGSVSTLTIQRTQQEDSAVYLCASSLGHRGQWNTEAFFGQGTRLTVV.

This clone turned up a few times. The chain employs TRBV30 and TRBJ1-1; D uncertain. Germline-derived CDR1 and CDR2 are GTSNPN and SVGIG (reference sequence). V was clipped by 5 bases and J by 3 bases, with 13 bases between them. This CDR3 is 13 amino acids long. The CDR3 nucleotides are TGTGCCTGGCACTCGGGGTGGTACACTGAAGCTTTCTTT. Protein: CAWHSGWYTEAFF.

This clone was picked up a small number of times. J is TRBJ2-1 and V is TRBV19; D possibly corresponds to TRBD1 (5 bases). The CDR3 is 19 residues long. V was shortened by 3 bases and J by 0 bases, with 21 bases between the two germline ends. Looked up from germline, CDR1 is LNHDA and CDR2 is SQIVND (reference sequence). Here the CDR3 DNA reads TGTGCCAGTAGTATTGTAAGCCCAGTTTGGGGCCCCTCCTACAATGAGCAGTTCTTC. Translating gives CASSIVSPVWGPSYNEQFF. Full variable domain (missing parts from reference TRBV19 and TRBJ2-1): DGGITQSPKYLFRKEGQNVTLSCEQNLNHDAMYWYRQDPGQGLRLIYYSQIVNDFQKGDIAEGYSVSREKKESFPLTVTSAQKNPTAFYLCASSIVSPVWGPSYNEQFFGPGTRLTVL.

The sample holds a few counts of this clone. The chain recombines TRBV19 with TRBJ2-2, with 7 bases that match TRBD2. Germline lookup yields CDR1 LNHDA and CDR2 SQIVND (reference sequence). This CDR3 spans 14 amino acids. Trimming cost V 4 bases and J 3 bases; bases outside gene matches: 2. In DNA, the CDR3 is TGTGCCAGTAGTAGGGGGGGTTACACCGGGGAGCTGTTTTTT. Amino acid sequence: CASSRGGYTGELFF.

This clone has a handful of counts. This rearrangement joins TRBV18 to TRBJ2-2, with D perhaps TRBD2 (6 bases). The CDR3 has 13 residues. In germline, CDR1 is KGHSH, CDR2 LQKENI. Trimming took off 4 bases at V and 4 bases at J, with 7 bases between the two ends. The CDR3 nucleotides are TGTGCCAGCTCACGGGACTTCACCGGGGAGCTGTTTTTT. It codes for CASSRDFTGELFF.